This TCR beta chain was documented in a study of blood T cell repertoires in COVID-19. Study as a whole: COVID-19 samples collected from the United States, Italy and Spain covered acute and convalescent phases. Sources were T cells, B-cell-depleted T cells, or PBMCs; the material itself was cDNA or gDNA.

In the original processing: Reference gene primers were amplified, and this amplification served to estimate nucleated cell counts. Produced via immunoSEQ multiplex PCR; TCRdb's table is partial and in-frame only. V, J and clone size reflect that table, while D and trimming were determined from the DNA. The table records 65,000 to 95,000 clones, around 91% of them present only once. V gave up 5 bases and J gave up 4 bases, with 12 bases separating them. The CDR3 sequence is 13 residues long. From germline, CDR1 is SGHTA and CDR2 FQGNSA. The material sequenced was peripheral blood. V is TRBV7-2 and J is TRBJ2-7, with D perhaps TRBD1 (6 bases). This clonotype was sampled from a man aged 65 to 85 with active or convalescent COVID-19. In DNA form, the CDR3 reads TGTGCCAGCAGCGTCCAGGGGTCGTACGAGCAGTACTTC. Its protein is CASSVQGSYEQYF.